The rows below give T cell receptor beta chains drawn from one sample of a study of blood T cells in healthy people across ages. TCRdb itself ran the 5' RACE reads through MiXCR, one entry per CDR3 protein. The data show hundreds of thousands of distinct CDR3 sequences, around 48% seen once. Sequenced sample: blood. These receptors came from a woman between 55 and 75 years old in good health. Both conserved end residues are part of each CDR3.

V,CDR3
TRBV2,CASVGIPTEYEQYF
TRBV20-1,CSARGLAGDKYEQYF
TRBV4-1,CASSQDPRYPTYEQYF
TRBV5-1,CASRAASGKAHEQFF
TRBV29-1,CSVEPGTSGKGNGQFF
TRBV5-6,CASSLELHYEQYF
TRBV28,CASSRTGPPYEQYF
TRBV2,CASSVLRQGTGNTIYF
TRBV6-5,CASSDSAAYGYTF
TRBV28,CASSLTGYYEQYF
TRBV7-3,CASSLPSGSPGLASHEQFF
TRBV4-2,CASSQVRMNTEAFF